This T cell receptor (beta chain) was profiled in a study of OX40 agonist ivuxolimab in advanced cancers. About the research overall: Given to patients was ivuxolimab, an agonistic anti-OX40 (CD134) antibody. Dosing consisted of intravenous ivuxolimab at 0.01 to 10 mg/kg every 2 weeks. Patients undergoing dose escalation presented with hepatocellular carcinoma, melanoma, renal cell or head and neck cancer. Points from the study as a whole: At 0.1 to 3.0 mg/kg and by week 6, CD4+ and CD8+ T cells in the blood had expanded clonally.

There are 11 residues in the CDR3. Germline lookup yields CDR1 SGHNT and CDR2 YYREEE (reference sequence). Trimming removed 4 bases at V and 5 bases at J, with 4 bases between. On this clone itself: Its antigen is currently unknown.

Clones were read by immunoSEQ multiplex PCR, and TCRdb kept only the in-frame ones, dropping some. The table lists about 67,000 clones, 80% of them singletons, with about 8.2% in the top ten. The material was CD4+ or CD8+ T cells sorted from blood, obtained in a trial of the OX40 agonist ivuxolimab. This sequence originates from an adult with an advanced solid tumor such as melanoma, head and neck, liver or kidney cancer. J is TRBJ2-1 and V is TRBV5-4; unclear D gene. In DNA, the CDR3 is TGTGCCAGCAGCGGCAACAATGAGCAGTTCTTC. It yields the protein CASSGNNEQFF. Combining the CDR3 with reference TRBV5-4 and TRBJ2-1 gives the whole variable domain ETGVTQSPTHLIKTRGQQVTLRCSSQSGHNTVSWYQQALGQGPQFIFQYYREEENGRGNFPPRFSGLQFPNYSSELNVNALELDDSALYLCASSGNNEQFFGPGTRLTVL.